Included here is one T cell receptor (beta chain) sequence, with context. The source of the sample is a study of blood T cell repertoires in COVID-19. Study context: Sites in the United States, Italy and Spain provided acute and convalescent COVID-19 samples.

Authors' methods: Estimated nucleated cell counts came from reference gene primer amplification. Clones were sequenced by immunoSEQ multiplex PCR, and TCRdb holds only the in-frame ones, with some missing. From that table come the V and J calls and clone size; the DNA was used to work out D and trimming. The sample gives over 60,000 clones, 92% of which show up once; 5% to 6% is in the top ten. Germline lookup yields CDR1 SGHVS and CDR2 FNYEAQ. The CDR3 has 13 residues. With 2 bases removed from V and 3 bases from J, the gap between germline ends came to 5 bases. Specimen: peripheral blood. The clonotype was recovered from a human donor in a cohort sampled during active COVID-19. The rearrangement links TRBV7-6 to TRBJ1-5; no reliable D call. CDR3 amino acids: CASSLSVNQPQHF. The CDR3 nucleotides are TGTGCCAGCAGCTTATCCGTCAATCAGCCCCAGCATTTT. Full variable domain (rest looked up from reference TRBV7-6 and TRBJ1-5): GAGVSQSPRYKVTKRGQDVALRCDPISGHVSLYWYRQALGQGPEFLTYFNYEAQQDKSGLPNDRFSAERPEGSISTLTIQRTEQRDSAMYRCASSLSVNQPQHFGDGTRLSIL.